These 4 T cell receptor beta chains came from one sample sequenced in a study of breast tumors, draining lymph nodes, adjacent tissues. TCRdb re-derived calls from the multiplex PCR reads in MiXCR, one entry per CDR3 protein. The top ten clones hold 2% to 2.5% of a sample with around 130,000 distinct CDR3 sequences, around 21% of them seen once. Breast cancer patients provided tissue from their axillary draining lymph nodes. What was sequenced was axillary lymph node tissue. The source of these receptors is a female donor with breast cancer. Some clones in this sample may be carry-over from other donors' samples.

The chain combines TRBV28 with TRBJ2-2, with no clear D. Germline assignment: CDR1 MDHEN and CDR2 SYDVKM. The CDR3 covers 14 residues. Trimming pared 3 bases from V and 9 bases from J, leaving 14 bases between. Written as DNA, the CDR3 is TGTGCCAGCAGTTTTTTGGCCGGCGTGAGGGAGCTGTTTTTT. It yields the protein CASSFLAGVRELFF.

In its sample, this clonotype was seen many times. The rearrangement uses TRBV6-1 and TRBJ1-2; 9 nucleotides match TRBD1. CDR3 length equals 13 residues. Losses at the gene ends were 6 bases for V and 6 bases for J; bases not matched to a gene: 5. Germline V gene sequence: CDR1 MNHNS, CDR2 SASEGT. The CDR3 spells CASRIRDRDGYTF. CDR3 coding DNA: TGTGCCAGCAGAATCCGGGACAGGGATGGCTACACCTTC.

Turning to this clonotype: Possible read error: a much larger clone is one base away. The V gene is TRBV4-1, the J gene TRBJ1-5, with unresolved D. The CDR3 loop spans 15 amino acids. The V and J ends lost 1 base and 0 bases respectively, with 7 bases between them. Germline lookup yields CDR1 MGHRA and CDR2 YSYEKL. CDR3 sequence: CASSQGQCSNQPQHF. The CDR3 nucleotides read TGCGCCAGCAGCCAAGGACAATGTAGCAATCAGCCCCAGCATTTT.

Comments on this clonotype: Since a much larger clone is just one base distant, this may be a read error. The V and J genes are TRBV5-1 and TRBJ2-5; D is possibly TRBD1 (5 bases). The CDR3 length is 14 residues. The germline V gene encodes CDR1 SGHRS and CDR2 YFSETQ. This CDR3 is CASSLAGIQETQHF. The CDR3 nucleotides are TGCGCCAGCAGCTTGGCAGGGATCCAAGAGACCCAGCACTTC.